These T cell receptor beta chains were read from a single sample in a study of T-cell memory formation after mild COVID-19. A single record per CDR3 protein comes from TCRdb applying MiXCR to the 5' RACE reads. The sample holds hundreds of thousands of distinct CDR3 sequences; roughly 17% are singletons and the top ten take approximately 23%. Specimen: PBMCs or a T cell subset sorted from them (not recorded which). The source of these receptors is a man aged 18-30 years who had mild COVID-19 (a few samples of this study predate the infection). Cell type and time point are not known. CDR3s include the opening cysteine and the closing phenylalanine or tryptophan. A D gene is named only where the DNA matches it firmly. Expanded clones get a size class; other rows say once, few or many, or leave the size out.

>TRBJ1-2|TRBV4-2|NA|few
TGTGCCAGCAGACAAGATTTTTCCTCTCCCTCGGAGGGCTACACCTTC
CASRQDFSSPSEGYTF
>TRBJ2-5|TRBV14|TRBD1|NA
TGTGCCAGCAGCAACAGACAGGGTCCGGGGACCCAGTACTTC
CASSNRQGPGTQYF
>TRBJ2-7|TRBV18|TRBD1|many
TGTGCCAGCTCATCCGGGACAGGGAGCTACGAGCAGTACTTC
CASSSGTGSYEQYF
>TRBJ2-1|TRBV4-3|NA|once
TGCGCCAGCAGCCAAGACACAGGGAGCCCCAATGAGCAGTTCTTC
CASSQDTGSPNEQFF
>TRBJ2-1|TRBV5-1|NA|few
TGCGCCAGCAGCCAGGACTGGGCCAATGAGCAGTTCTTC
CASSQDWANEQFF
>TRBJ2-1|TRBV28|TRBD1|NA
TGTGCCAGCAGTTTATGCAGGGGATGCCCGGGACAGGGTAGGAATGAGCAGTTCTTC
CASSLCRGCPGQGRNEQFF
>TRBJ1-4|TRBV5-1|NA|NA
TGCGCCAGCAGCTTGCCAGGAGAAAAACTGTTTTTT
CASSLPGEKLFF
>TRBJ2-1|TRBV7-2|TRBD2|NA
TGTGCCAGCAGCTTAGAACTAGCGGGGGGGCCCGTTTTTGAGCAGTTCTTC
CASSLELAGGPVFEQFF
>TRBJ1-1|TRBV20-1|TRBD1|NA
TGCAGTGCTAGTTTACGGGGACAGGGTATCCCTTTCTTT
CSASLRGQGIPFF
>TRBJ2-1|TRBV4-2|TRBD2|NA
TGTGCCAGCAGCCTCCAGGGGACTAGATTCGCCAATGAGCAGTTCTTC
CASSLQGTRFANEQFF
>TRBJ2-5|TRBV18|NA|NA
TGTGCCAGCTCACCCTCGAGGCAGCCTCAAGAGACCCAGTACTTC
CASSPSRQPQETQYF
>TRBJ2-7|TRBV20-1|TRBD2|few
TGCAGTGCTAGAGACGCTAGCGGGGGGGGCTACGAGCAGTACTTC
CSARDASGGGYEQYF
>TRBJ1-5|TRBV7-3|NA|NA
TGTGCCAGCAGCTTACACGTCAATCAGCCCCAGCATTTT
CASSLHVNQPQHF
>TRBJ1-1|TRBV3-1|NA|few
TGTGCCAGCAGCCAGCAGAAAAGGGTAGAGACTGAAGCTTTCTTT
CASSQQKRVETEAFF
>TRBJ1-1|TRBV7-2|NA|NA
TGTGCCAGCAGCTTAGGGGGGAGGGGTCGAGCTTTCTTT
CASSLGGRGRAFF
>TRBJ2-3|TRBV5-1|TRBD2|few
TGCGCCAGCAGCGGGGGAGCGGGGGGAGCGGAAGATACGCAGTATTTT
CASSGGAGGAEDTQYF
>TRBJ1-6|TRBV20-1|NA|NA
TGCAGTGCTAGTCCTCGAAGGGCAGGGTTTAGGTCACCCCTCCACTTT
CSASPRRAGFRSPLHF
>TRBJ1-6|TRBV9|NA|few
TGTGCCAGCAGCGCCCGACCGTCCTCGTGGTTTCGAAATAATTCACCCCTCCACTTT
CASSARPSSWFRNNSPLHF